Listed below are T cell receptor beta chains from one sample, sequenced in a study of T cell responses to AZD1222 COVID-19 vaccine. The protocol was immunoSEQ multiplex PCR, while the TCRdb copy is restricted to in-frame clones and leaves out a portion. The sample consists of around 140,000 clones, 75% to 90% of them appearing once. The sequencing here drew on peripheral blood, taken on day 0 of AZD1222 vaccination. The receptors derive from an adult in good health. Each CDR3 is given with its conserved first and last residue. D genes are given only for firm matches. Size is stated for part of the rows, as once, few or many counts, or as a class when the clone is expanded.

>TRBV6-5|TRBJ1-2|.|.
CASSYQALGSYTF
TGTGCCAGCAGTTATCAGGCTCTCGGTAGCTACACCTTC
>TRBV3-1/TRBV3-2|TRBJ2-7|.|.
CASSQGLGYEQYF
TGTGCCAGCAGCCAGGGCCTAGGGTACGAGCAGTACTTC
>TRBV2|TRBJ1-2|.|.
CASEGRTMSNYGYTF
TGTGCCAGCGAGGGCAGGACCATGTCTAACTATGGCTACACCTTC
>TRBV24-1|TRBJ2-1|.|.
CATSDRNFYNEQFF
TGTGCCACCAGTGATCGGAACTTTTACAATGAGCAGTTCTTC
>TRBV6-5|TRBJ2-7|.|.
CASSYSPGDYEQYF
TGTGCCAGCAGTTACTCGCCAGGCGACTACGAGCAGTACTTC
>TRBV9|TRBJ2-1|.|.
CASSVDGNSYNEQFF
TGTGCCAGCAGCGTAGACGGGAACTCCTACAATGAGCAGTTCTTC
>TRBV11-1|TRBJ2-1|.|TRBD2
CASSLSLAGVLFF
TGTGCCAGCAGCTTATCCCTAGCGGGAGTTTTGTTCTTC
>TRBV5-6|TRBJ1-5|.|.
CASSSDRTSNQPQHF
TGTGCCAGCAGCTCTGACAGGACCTCGAATCAGCCCCAGCATTTT
>TRBV7-2|TRBJ1-1|once|.
CASSGGWMNTEAFF
TGTGCCAGCAGCGGGGGCTGGATGAACACTGAAGCTTTCTTT
>TRBV29-1|TRBJ2-7|.|.
CSVEVRGGTGDFYEQYF
TGCAGCGTTGAAGTAAGGGGAGGGACAGGCGATTTTTACGAGCAGTACTTC
>TRBV6-5|TRBJ1-4|.|.
CASSYDPSTNEKLFF
TGTGCCAGCAGTTACGACCCATCAACTAATGAAAAACTGTTTTTT
>TRBV2|TRBJ1-5|.|TRBD1
CASGPDRGRNQPQHF
TGTGCCAGCGGTCCCGACAGGGGGCGTAATCAGCCCCAGCATTTT
>TRBV13|TRBJ1-2|.|.
CASSLVLGDGYTF
TGTGCCAGCAGCTTAGTTCTAGGGGATGGCTACACCTTC
>TRBV3-1/TRBV3-2|TRBJ2-7|.|TRBD1
CASSQDPTGGFEQYF
TGTGCCAGCAGCCAAGATCCGACAGGGGGTTTCGAGCAGTACTTC
>TRBV7-2|TRBJ1-4|once|.
CASSPGHLNEKLFF
TGTGCCAGCAGCCCGGGACATCTTAATGAAAAACTGTTTTTT
>TRBV7-9|TRBJ1-1|once|TRBD1
CASSSEGAGTEAFF
TGTGCCAGCAGCTCTGAGGGGGCAGGGACTGAAGCTTTCTTT
>TRBV7-8|TRBJ1-2|.|.
CASSLRGEGYGYTF
TGTGCCAGCAGCTTACGTGGGGAGGGCTATGGCTACACCTTC
>TRBV27|TRBJ1-5|.|.
CASSLRLDRNSNQPQHF
TGTGCCAGCAGTCTCCGCCTCGACAGGAATAGCAATCAGCCCCAGCATTTT
>TRBV5-4|TRBJ1-2|.|TRBD1
CASSLAWGQGALWGYTF
TGTGCCAGCAGCTTGGCATGGGGCCAGGGGGCTCTGTGGGGCTACACCTTC
>TRBV28|TRBJ2-7|.|TRBD1
CATELGTGLIYEQYF
TGTGCCACCGAACTAGGGACAGGACTTATCTACGAGCAGTACTTC
>TRBV20-1|TRBJ1-4|.|.
CSAPLGEKLFF
TGCAGTGCTCCCTTAGGGGAAAAACTGTTTTTT
>TRBV5-1|TRBJ1-4|.|.
CASSFRVGGFETNEKLFF
TGCGCCAGCAGCTTTAGAGTGGGGGGATTCGAGACTAATGAAAAACTGTTTTTT
>TRBV7-9|TRBJ1-1|.|.
CASSSRTVSLGSWNTEAFF
TGTGCCAGCAGCTCGCGGACAGTGTCTTTGGGGTCATGGAACACTGAAGCTTTCTTT
>TRBV4-1|TRBJ1-3|.|.
CASSQDPADTIYF
TGCGCCAGCAGCCAGGACCCGGCGGACACCATATATTTT
>TRBV19|TRBJ1-5|.|TRBD1
CASSRDRVGSQPQHF
TGTGCCAGTAGTCGGGACAGGGTGGGGTCTCAGCCCCAGCATTTT
>TRBV20-1|TRBJ1-3|.|.
CSATPGNTIYF
TGCAGTGCCACCCCTGGAAACACCATATATTTT
>TRBV5-1|TRBJ1-6|.|.
CASSSDSMGSSYNSPLHF
TGCGCCAGCAGCTCCGATTCGATGGGGAGCTCCTATAATTCACCCCTCCACTTT
>TRBV5-4|TRBJ2-2|.|TRBD2
CASSLRLAVNTGELFF
TGTGCCAGCAGCCTTAGACTAGCAGTAAACACCGGGGAGCTGTTTTTT